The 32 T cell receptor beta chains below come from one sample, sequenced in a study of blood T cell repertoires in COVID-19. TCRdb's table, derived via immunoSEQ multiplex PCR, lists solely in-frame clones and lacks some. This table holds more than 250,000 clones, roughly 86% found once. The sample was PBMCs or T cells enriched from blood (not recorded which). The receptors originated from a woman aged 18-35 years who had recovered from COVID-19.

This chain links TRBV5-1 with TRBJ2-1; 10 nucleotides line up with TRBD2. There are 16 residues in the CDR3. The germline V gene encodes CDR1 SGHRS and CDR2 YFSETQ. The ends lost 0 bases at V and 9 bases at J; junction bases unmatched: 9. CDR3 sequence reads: CASSLVVLAGASEQFF. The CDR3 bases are TGCGCCAGCAGCTTGGTCGTGCTAGCGGGGGCGAGTGAGCAGTTCTTC.

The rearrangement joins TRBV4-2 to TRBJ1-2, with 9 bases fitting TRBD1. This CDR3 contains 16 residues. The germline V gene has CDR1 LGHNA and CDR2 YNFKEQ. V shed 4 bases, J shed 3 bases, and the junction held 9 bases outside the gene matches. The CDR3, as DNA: TGTGCCAGCAGCCCAGATACAGGGGGCGAAGACTATGGCTACACCTTC. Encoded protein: CASSPDTGGEDYGYTF.

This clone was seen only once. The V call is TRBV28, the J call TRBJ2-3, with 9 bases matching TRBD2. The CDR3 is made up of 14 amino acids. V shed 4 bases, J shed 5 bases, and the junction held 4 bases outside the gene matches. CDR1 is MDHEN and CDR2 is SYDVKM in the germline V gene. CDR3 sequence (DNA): TGTGCCAGCAGTTCGGGTAGCGGGAGAGATACGCAGTATTTT. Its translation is CASSSGSGRDTQYF.

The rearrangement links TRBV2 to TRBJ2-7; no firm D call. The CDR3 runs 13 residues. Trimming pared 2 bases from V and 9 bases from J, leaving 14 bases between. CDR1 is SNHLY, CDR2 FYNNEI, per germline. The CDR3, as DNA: TGTGCCAGCAGTGAATACAGTCTACTCCGGCAGTACTTC. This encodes CASSEYSLLRQYF. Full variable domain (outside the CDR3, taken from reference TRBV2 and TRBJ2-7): EPEVTQTPSHQVTQMGQEVILRCVPISNHLYFYWYRQILGQKVEFLVSFYNNEISEKSEIFDDQFSVERPDGSNFTLKIRSTKLEDSAMYFCASSEYSLLRQYFGPGTRLTVT.

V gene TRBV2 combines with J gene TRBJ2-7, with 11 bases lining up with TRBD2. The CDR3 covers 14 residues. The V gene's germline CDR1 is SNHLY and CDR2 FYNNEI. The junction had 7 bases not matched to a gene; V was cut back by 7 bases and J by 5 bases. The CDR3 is CASTLTSGTDEQYF. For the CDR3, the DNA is TGTGCCAGCACTTTGACTAGCGGGACGGACGAGCAGTACTTC.

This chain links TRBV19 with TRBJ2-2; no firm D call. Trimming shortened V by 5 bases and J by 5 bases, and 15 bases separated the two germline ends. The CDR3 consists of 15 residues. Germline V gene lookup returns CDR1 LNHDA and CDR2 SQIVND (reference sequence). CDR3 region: CASSPGSPGTGELFF. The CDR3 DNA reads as TGTGCCAGTAGTCCCGGATCCCCCGGGACCGGGGAGCTGTTTTTT.

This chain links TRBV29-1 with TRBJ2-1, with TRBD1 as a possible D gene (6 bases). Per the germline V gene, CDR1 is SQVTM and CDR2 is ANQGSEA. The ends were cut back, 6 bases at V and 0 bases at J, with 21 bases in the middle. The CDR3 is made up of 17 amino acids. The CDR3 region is CSVEGRVGGSSYNEQFF. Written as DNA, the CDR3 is TGCAGCGTCGAGGGCCGTGTAGGGGGAAGCTCCTACAATGAGCAGTTCTTC.

The CDR3, as DNA: TGTGCCAGCAGCCGAGAGGGACAGGGGATCCATGGCTACACCTTC. Its translation is CASSREGQGIHGYTF. The genes are TRBV3-1 (or the pseudogene TRBV3-2) and TRBJ1-2; 10 bases fit TRBD1. Germline assignment: CDR1 LGHDT and CDR2 YNNKEL (reference sequence). V gave up 4 bases and J gave up 6 bases; unmatched junction bases: 8. The CDR3 is 15 amino acids.

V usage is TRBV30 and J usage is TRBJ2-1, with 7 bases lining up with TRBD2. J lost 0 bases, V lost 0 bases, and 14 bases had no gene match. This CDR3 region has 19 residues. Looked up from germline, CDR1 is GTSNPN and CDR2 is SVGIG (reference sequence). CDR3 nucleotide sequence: TGTGCCTGGAGTGTAATCGCACGAAGCGGGACGAGCTCCTACAATGAGCAGTTCTTC. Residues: CAWSVIARSGTSSYNEQFF. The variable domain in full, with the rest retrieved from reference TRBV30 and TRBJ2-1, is SQTIHQWPATLVQPVGSPLSLECTVEGTSNPNLYWYRQAAGRGLQLLFYSVGIGQISSEVPQNLSASRPQDRQFILSSKKLLLSDSGFYLCAWSVIARSGTSSYNEQFFGPGTRLTVL.

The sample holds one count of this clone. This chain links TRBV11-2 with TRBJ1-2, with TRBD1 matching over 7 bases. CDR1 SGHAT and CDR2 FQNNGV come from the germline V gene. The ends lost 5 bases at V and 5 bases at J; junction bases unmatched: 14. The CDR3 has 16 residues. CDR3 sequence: CASSRLRGPGRYGYTF. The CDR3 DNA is TGTGCCAGCAGCCGTCTGAGGGGGCCGGGTAGATATGGCTACACCTTC.

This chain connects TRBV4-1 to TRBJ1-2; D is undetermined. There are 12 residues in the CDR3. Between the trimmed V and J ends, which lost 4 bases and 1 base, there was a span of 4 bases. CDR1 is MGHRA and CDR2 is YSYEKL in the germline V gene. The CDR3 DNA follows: TGCGCCAGCAGCCCTTATAACTATGGCTACACCTTC. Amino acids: CASSPYNYGYTF.

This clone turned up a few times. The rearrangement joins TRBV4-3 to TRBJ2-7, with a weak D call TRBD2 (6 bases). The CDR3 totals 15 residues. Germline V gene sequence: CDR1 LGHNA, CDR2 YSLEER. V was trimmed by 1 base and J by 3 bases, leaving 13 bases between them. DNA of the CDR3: TGCGCCAGCAGCCAAGGTCACTGGGGGGACTACGAGCAGTACTTC. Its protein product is CASSQGHWGDYEQYF.

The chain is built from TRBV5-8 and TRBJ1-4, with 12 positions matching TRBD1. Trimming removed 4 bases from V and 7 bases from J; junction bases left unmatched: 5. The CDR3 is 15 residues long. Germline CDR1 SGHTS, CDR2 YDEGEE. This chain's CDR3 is CASSRDRGRGEKLFF. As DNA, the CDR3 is TGTGCCAGCAGCAGGGACAGGGGGCGCGGTGAAAAACTGTTTTTT.

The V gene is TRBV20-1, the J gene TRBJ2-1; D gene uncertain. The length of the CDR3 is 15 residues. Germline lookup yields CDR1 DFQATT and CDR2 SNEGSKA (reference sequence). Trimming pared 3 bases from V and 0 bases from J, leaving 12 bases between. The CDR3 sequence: CSASPSLVSYNEQFF. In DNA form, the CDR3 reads TGCAGTGCTAGTCCGAGTCTCGTCTCCTACAATGAGCAGTTCTTC.

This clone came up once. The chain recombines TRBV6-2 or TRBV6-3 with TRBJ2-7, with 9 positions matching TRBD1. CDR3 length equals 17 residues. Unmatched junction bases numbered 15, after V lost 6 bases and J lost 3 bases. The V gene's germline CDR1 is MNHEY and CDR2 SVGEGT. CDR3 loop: CASSPGQGQQRSYEQYF. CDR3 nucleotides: TGTGCCAGCAGCCCTGGACAGGGGCAACAGCGCAGCTACGAGCAGTACTTC.

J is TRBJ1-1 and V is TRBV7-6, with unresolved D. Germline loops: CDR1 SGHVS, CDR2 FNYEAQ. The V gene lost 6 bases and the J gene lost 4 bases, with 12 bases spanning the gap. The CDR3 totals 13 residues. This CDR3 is CASREERGTEAFF. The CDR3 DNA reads TGTGCCAGCAGGGAAGAGCGTGGCACTGAAGCTTTCTTT.

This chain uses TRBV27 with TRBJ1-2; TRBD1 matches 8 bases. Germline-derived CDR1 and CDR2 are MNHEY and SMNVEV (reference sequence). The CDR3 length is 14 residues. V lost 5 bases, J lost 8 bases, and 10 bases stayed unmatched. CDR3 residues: CASSVSGGQGGYTF. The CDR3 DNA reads TGTGCCAGCAGTGTTTCAGGGGGCCAAGGCGGCTACACCTTC.

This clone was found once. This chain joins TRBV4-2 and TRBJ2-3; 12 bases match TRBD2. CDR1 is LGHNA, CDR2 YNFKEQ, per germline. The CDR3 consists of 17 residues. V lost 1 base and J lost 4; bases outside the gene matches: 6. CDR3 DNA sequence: TGTGCCAGCAGCCAAGGGTCTAGCGGGAGGGAATCAGATACGCAGTATTTT. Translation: CASSQGSSGRESDTQYF.

CDR3 region: CASSQDYWTGSTDTQYF. CDR3 nucleotide sequence: TGTGCCAGCAGCCAAGACTATTGGACAGGTAGCACAGATACGCAGTATTTT. The chain uses TRBV3-1 (or the pseudogene TRBV3-2) and TRBJ2-3; 7 bases fit TRBD1. The CDR3 runs to 17 residues. V was clipped by 0 bases and J by 0 bases; unmatched bases: 6. Per the germline V gene, CDR1 is LGHDT and CDR2 is YNNKEL (reference sequence).

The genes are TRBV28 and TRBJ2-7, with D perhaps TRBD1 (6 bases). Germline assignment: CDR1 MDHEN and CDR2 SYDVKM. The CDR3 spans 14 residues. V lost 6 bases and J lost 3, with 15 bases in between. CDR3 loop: CASSRRGDIYEQYF. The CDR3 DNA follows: TGTGCCAGCAGCAGAAGAGGGGACATCTACGAGCAGTACTTC. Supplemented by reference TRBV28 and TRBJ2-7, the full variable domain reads DVKVTQSSRYLVKRTGEKVFLECVQDMDHENMFWYRQDPGLGLRLIYFSYDVKMKEKGDIPEGYSVSREKKERFSLILESASTNQTSMYLCASSRRGDIYEQYFGPGTRLTVT.

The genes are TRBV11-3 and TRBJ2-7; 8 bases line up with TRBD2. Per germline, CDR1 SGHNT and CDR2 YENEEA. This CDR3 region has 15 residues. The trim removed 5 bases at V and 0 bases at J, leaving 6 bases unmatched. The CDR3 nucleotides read TGTGCCAGCAGCGGACTAGCCCGAGGCTCCTACGAGCAGTACTTC. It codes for CASSGLARGSYEQYF. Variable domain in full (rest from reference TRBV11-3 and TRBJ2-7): EAGVVQSPRYKIIEKKQPVAFWCNPISGHNTLYWYLQNLGQGPELLIRYENEEAVDDSQLPKDRFSAERLKGVDSTLKIQPAELGDSAVYLCASSGLARGSYEQYFGPGTRLTVT.

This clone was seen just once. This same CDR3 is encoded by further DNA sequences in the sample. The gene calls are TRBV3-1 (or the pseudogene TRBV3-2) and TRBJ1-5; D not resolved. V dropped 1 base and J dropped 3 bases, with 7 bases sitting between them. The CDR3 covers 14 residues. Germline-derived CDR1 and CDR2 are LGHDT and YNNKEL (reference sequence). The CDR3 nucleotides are TGTGCCAGCAGCCAAGGACAACACAATCAGCCCCAGCATTTT. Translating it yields CASSQGQHNQPQHF.

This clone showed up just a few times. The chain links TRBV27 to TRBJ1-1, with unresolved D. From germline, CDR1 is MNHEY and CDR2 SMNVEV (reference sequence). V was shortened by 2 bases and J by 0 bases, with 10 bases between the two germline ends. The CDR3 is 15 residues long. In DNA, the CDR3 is TGTGCCAGCAGTTTAATGCCACCGGTGAACACTGAAGCTTTCTTT. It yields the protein CASSLMPPVNTEAFF.

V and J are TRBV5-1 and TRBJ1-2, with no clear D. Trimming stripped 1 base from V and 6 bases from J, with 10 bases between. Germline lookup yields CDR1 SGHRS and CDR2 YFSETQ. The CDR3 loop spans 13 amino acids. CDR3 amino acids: CASSLKGGDGYTF. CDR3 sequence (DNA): TGCGCCAGCAGCTTGAAGGGAGGAGATGGCTACACCTTC.

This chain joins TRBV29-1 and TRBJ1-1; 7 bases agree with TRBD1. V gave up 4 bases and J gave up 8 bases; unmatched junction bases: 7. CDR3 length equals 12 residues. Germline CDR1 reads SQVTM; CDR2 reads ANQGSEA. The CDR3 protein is CSVVRDRREAFF. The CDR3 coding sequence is TGCAGCGTTGTCCGGGACAGACGGGAAGCTTTCTTT.

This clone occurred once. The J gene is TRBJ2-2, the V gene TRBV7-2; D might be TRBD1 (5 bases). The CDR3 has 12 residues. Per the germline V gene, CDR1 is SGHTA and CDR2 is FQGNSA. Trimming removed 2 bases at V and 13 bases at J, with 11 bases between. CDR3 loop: CASSLSSRGLFF. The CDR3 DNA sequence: TGTGCCAGCAGCTTATCAAGTAGGGGGCTGTTTTTT.

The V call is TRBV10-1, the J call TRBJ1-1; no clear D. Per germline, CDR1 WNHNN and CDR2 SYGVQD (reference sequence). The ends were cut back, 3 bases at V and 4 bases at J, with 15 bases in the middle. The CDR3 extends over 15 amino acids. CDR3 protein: CASSEGRPGVTEAFF. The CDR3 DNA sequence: TGCGCCAGCAGTGAAGGTCGGCCCGGGGTCACTGAAGCTTTCTTT.

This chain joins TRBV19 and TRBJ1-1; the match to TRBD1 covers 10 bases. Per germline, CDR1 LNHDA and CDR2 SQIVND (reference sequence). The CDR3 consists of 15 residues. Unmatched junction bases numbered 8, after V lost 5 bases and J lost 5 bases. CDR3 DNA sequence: TGTGCCAGTAGTCCCACGACAGGGGGCAGGACTGAAGCTTTCTTT. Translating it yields CASSPTTGGRTEAFF.

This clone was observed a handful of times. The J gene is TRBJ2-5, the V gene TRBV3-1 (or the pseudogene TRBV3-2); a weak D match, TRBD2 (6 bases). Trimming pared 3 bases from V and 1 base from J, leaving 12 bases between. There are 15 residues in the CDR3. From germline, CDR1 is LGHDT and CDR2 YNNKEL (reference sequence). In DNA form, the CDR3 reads TGTGCCAGCAGCCACCTAGCGCTAGCCCAAGAGACCCAGTACTTC. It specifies CASSHLALAQETQYF.

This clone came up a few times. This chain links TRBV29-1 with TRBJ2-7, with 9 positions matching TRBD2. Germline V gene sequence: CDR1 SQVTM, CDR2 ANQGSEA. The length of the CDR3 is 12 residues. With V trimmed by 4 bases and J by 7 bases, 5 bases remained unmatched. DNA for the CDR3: TGCAGCGTTGTTAGCCTAGCGGGGGAGCAGTACTTC. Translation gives CSVVSLAGEQYF.

In DNA, the CDR3 is TGCGCCAGCAGCGAACAGGGTTCGTCTGGAAACACCATATATTTT. Protein sequence: CASSEQGSSGNTIYF. The genes are TRBV10-2 and TRBJ1-3, with D possibly TRBD1 on 6 matching bases. V was shortened by 6 bases and J by 1 base, with 13 bases between the two germline ends. The germline V gene has CDR1 WSHSY and CDR2 SAAADI. The CDR3 consists of 15 residues.

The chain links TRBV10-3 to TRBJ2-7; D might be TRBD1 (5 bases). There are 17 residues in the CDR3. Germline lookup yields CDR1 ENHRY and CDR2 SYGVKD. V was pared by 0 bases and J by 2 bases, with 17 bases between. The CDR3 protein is CAISESATKGSPYEQYF. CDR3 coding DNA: TGTGCCATCAGTGAGTCAGCAACCAAGGGGTCTCCCTACGAGCAGTACTTC.